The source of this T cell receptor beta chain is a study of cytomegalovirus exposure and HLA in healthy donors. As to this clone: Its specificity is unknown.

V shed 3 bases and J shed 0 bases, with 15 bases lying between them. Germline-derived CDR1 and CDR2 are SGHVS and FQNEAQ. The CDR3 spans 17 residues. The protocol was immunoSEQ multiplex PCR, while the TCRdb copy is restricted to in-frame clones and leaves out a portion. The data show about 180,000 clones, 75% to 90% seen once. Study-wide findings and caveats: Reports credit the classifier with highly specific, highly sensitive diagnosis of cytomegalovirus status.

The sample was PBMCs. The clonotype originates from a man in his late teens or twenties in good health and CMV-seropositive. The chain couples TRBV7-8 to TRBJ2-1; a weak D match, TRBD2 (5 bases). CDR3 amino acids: CASSLPGSGSSYNEQFF. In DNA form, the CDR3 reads TGTGCCAGCAGCTTGCCGGGGAGCGGTAGCTCCTACAATGAGCAGTTCTTC. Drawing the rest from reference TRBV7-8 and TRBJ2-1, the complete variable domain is GAGVSQSPRYKVAKRGQDVALRCDPISGHVSLFWYQQALGQGPEFLTYFQNEAQLDKSGLPSDRFFAERPEGSVSTLKIQRTQQEDSAVYLCASSLPGSGSSYNEQFFGPGTRLTVL.